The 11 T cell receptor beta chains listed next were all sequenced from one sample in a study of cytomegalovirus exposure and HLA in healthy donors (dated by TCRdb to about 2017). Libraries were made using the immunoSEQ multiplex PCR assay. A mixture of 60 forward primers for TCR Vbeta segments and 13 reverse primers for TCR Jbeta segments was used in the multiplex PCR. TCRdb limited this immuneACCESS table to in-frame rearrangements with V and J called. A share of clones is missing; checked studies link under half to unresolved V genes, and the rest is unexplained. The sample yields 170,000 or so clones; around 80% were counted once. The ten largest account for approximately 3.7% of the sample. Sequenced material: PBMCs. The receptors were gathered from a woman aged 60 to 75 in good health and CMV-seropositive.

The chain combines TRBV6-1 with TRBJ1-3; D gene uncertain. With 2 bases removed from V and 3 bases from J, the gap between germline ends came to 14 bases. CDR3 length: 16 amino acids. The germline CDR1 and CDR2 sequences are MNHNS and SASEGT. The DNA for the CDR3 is TGTGCCAGCAGTGAACGGGGTAAACACGGTGGAAACACCATATATTTT. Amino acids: CASSERGKHGGNTIYF.

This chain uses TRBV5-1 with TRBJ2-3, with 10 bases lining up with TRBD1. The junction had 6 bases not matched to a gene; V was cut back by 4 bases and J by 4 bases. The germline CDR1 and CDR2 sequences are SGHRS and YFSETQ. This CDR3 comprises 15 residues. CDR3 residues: CASSRTGQGSDTQYF. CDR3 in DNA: TGCGCCAGCAGCCGAACGGGACAGGGGTCAGATACGCAGTATTTT.

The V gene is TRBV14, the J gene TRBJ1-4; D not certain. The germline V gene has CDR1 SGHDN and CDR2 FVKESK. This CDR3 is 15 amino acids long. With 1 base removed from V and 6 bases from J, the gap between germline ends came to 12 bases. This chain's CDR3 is CASSQVGLQDEKLFF. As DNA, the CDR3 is TGTGCCAGCAGCCAAGTTGGCCTTCAAGATGAAAAACTGTTTTTT.

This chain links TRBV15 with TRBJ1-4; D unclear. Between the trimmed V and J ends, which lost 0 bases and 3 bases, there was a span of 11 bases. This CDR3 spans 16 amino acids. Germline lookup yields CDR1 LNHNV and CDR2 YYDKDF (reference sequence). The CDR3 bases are TGTGCCACCAGCAGAGATCGTGGTTCAGCTAATGAAAAACTGTTTTTT. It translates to CATSRDRGSANEKLFF.

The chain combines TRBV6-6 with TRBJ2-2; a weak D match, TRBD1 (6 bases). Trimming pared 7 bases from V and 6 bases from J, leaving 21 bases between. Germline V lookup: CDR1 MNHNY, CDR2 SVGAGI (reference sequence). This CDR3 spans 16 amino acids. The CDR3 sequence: CASIPGHALIAGELFF. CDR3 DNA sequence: TGTGCCAGCATCCCGGGACACGCATTAATCGCCGGGGAGCTGTTTTTT.

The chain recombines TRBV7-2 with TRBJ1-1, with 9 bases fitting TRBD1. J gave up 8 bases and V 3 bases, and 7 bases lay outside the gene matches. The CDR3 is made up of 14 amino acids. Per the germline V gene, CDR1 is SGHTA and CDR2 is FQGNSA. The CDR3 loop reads CASSFRDRVAEAFF. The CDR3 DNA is TGTGCCAGCAGCTTCCGGGACAGGGTGGCGGAAGCTTTCTTT.

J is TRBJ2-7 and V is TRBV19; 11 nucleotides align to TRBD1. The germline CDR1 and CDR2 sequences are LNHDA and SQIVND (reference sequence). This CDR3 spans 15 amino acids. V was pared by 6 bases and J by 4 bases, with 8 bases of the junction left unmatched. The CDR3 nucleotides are TGTGCCAGTAGGGCTGGACAGGGGGCCGCGTACGAGCAGTACTTC. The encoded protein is CASRAGQGAAYEQYF.

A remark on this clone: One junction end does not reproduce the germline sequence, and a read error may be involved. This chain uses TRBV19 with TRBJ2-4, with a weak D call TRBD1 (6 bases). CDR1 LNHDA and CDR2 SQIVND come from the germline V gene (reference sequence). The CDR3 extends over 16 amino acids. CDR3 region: CASSSFHRVAKNSQYF. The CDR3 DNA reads TGTGCCAGTAGTTCCTTTCACAGGGTAGCCAAAAACAGTCAGTACTTC.

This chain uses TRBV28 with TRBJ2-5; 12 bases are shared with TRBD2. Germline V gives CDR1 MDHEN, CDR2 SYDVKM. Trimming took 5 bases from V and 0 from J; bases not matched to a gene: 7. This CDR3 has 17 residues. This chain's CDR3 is CASSITSGRTNQETQYF. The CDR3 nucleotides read TGTGCCAGCAGTATTACTAGCGGGAGGACCAACCAAGAGACCCAGTACTTC.

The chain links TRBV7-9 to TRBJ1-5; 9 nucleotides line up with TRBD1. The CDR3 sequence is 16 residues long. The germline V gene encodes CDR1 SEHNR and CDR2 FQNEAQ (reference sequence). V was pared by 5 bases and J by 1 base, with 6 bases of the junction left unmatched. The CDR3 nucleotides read TGTGCCAGCAGCCCCGGACAGGGGTTAAGCAATCAGCCCCAGCATTTT. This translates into CASSPGQGLSNQPQHF. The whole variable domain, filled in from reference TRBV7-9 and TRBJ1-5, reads DTGVSQNPRHKITKRGQNVTFRCDPISEHNRLYWYRQTLGQGPEFLTYFQNEAQLEKSRLLSDRFSAERPKGSFSTLEIQRTEQGDSAMYLCASSPGQGLSNQPQHFGDGTRLSIL.

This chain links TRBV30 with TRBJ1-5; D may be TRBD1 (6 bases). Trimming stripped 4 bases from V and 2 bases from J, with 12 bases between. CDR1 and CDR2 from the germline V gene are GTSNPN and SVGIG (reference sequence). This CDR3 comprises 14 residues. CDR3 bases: TGTGCCTGGACCAGGGACACCCGCAATCAGCCCCAGCATTTT. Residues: CAWTRDTRNQPQHF.